One T cell receptor (beta chain) is described in this entry. Its antigen is not known. Time point denoted: pretreatment peripheral blood. This entry belongs to a study of PD-L1 blockade in urothelial cancer. Study details: Bladder-origin urothelial cancer in males described about 85% of the 29 patients. Chemotherapy regimens numbering 0 to 3 had been given to patients. At 3 weeks after treatment start (second dose) and again at 6 weeks, blood was analyzed.

V was pared by 8 bases and J by 0 bases, with 15 bases between. Germline lookup yields CDR1 SNHLY and CDR2 FYNNEI. There are 15 residues in the CDR3. Study-level results: Sub-median blood TCR clonality before treatment predicted longer survival.

Sequencing was performed with immunoSEQ multiplex PCR; in TCRdb, only in-frame clones are kept and a portion is missing. The sample shows 70,000 to 85,000 clones, approximately 87% of them seen only once. The source is a man in his 70s with urothelial cancer. The chain recombines TRBV2 with TRBJ2-3; no clear D gene. Sample: PBMCs, taken around atezolizumab (anti-PD-L1) treatment. CDR3 sequence reads: CASAWSGSSTDTQYF. CDR3 bases: TGTGCCAGCGCCTGGTCCGGGTCTAGCACAGATACGCAGTATTTT.